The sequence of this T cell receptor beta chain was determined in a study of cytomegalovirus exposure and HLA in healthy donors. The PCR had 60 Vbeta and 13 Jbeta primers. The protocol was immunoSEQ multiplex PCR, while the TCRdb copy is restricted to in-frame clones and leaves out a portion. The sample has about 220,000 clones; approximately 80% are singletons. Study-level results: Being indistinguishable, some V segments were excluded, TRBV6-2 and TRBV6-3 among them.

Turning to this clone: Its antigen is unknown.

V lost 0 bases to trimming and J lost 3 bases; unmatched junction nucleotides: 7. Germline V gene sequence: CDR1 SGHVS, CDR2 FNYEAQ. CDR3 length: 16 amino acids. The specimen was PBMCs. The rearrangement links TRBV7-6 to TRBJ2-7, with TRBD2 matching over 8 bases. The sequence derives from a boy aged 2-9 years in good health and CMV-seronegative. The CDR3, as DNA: TGTGCCAGCAGCTTAGCCCTGGGACTAGGGAGCTACGAGCAGTACTTC. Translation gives CASSLALGLGSYEQYF.